Reported below is one TCR beta chain. Clones were sequenced by immunoSEQ multiplex PCR, and TCRdb holds only the in-frame ones, with some missing. The table includes about 530,000 clones, approximately 88% detected once. This sample is drawn from a study of blood T cell repertoires in COVID-19. In germline, CDR1 is MNHEY, CDR2 SMNVEV (reference sequence). This CDR3 is 11 amino acids long. Trimming took off 6 bases at V and 11 bases at J, with 13 bases between the two ends. The clonotype was recovered from a woman aged 45-65 years with COVID-19, enrolled during active disease. Sequencing was done on a sample of peripheral blood. The chain has TRBV27 and TRBJ1-1; D ambiguous. The CDR3 sequence: CASSSTGGAFF. The CDR3 nucleotides read TGTGCCAGCAGCTCCACGGGAGGTGCTTTCTTT.